These T cell receptor beta chains were read from a single sample in a study of blood T cells in healthy people across ages. TCRdb re-derived calls from the 5' RACE reads in MiXCR, one entry per CDR3 protein. The sample contains more than 1,400,000 distinct CDR3 sequences, 42% of which appear only once. Sequenced input: blood. The receptors originated from a woman younger than 30 in good health. Each CDR3 is given with its conserved first and last residue. The D gene is left open where the match is weak. Size tells how often a clone was seen (once, few, many) or the class of an expanded clone, and some rows leave it out.

CSAGYYTTYEQYF,TGCAGTGCGGGGTACTACACGACCTACGAGCAGTACTTC,-,TRBV20-1,TRBJ2-7,-
CASGSSGHTSTDTQYF,TGTGCTAGTGGTTCCTCGGGACACACAAGCACGGATACGCAGTATTTT,few,TRBV12-5,TRBJ2-3,-
CASSESGAADTQYF,TGTGCCAGCAGTGAGTCCGGGGCGGCAGATACGCAGTATTTT,-,TRBV6-5,TRBJ2-3,-
CASSLQGGANVLTF,TGTGCCAGCTCCCTTCAGGGGGGGGCCAACGTCCTGACTTTC,few,TRBV18,TRBJ2-6,-
CASSQRGLTDTQYF,TGTGCCAGCAGCCAAAGAGGCCTAACAGATACGCAGTATTTT,few,TRBV14,TRBJ2-3,-
CASSQGFVSGGGNQPQHF,TGCGCCAGCAGCCAAGGTTTCGTTTCGGGAGGGGGCAATCAGCCCCAGCATTTT,-,TRBV4-1,TRBJ1-5,-
CASRRQQMNTEAFF,TGTGCCAGCAGGCGACAGCAGATGAACACTGAAGCTTTCTTT,-,TRBV27,TRBJ1-1,-
CASSPSGTELNYGYTF,TGTGCCAGCAGCCCGAGTGGGACAGAGTTAAACTATGGCTACACCTTC,-,TRBV7-9,TRBJ1-2,TRBD1
CASSFGRGGTEAFF,TGTGCCAGCAGTTTTGGGAGGGGCGGCACTGAAGCTTTCTTT,few,TRBV6-6,TRBJ1-1,-
CSVPGGGDVGELFF,TGCAGTGTTCCTGGAGGCGGGGATGTCGGGGAGCTGTTTTTT,-,TRBV20-1,TRBJ2-2,-